This T cell receptor beta chain is from a study of vaccination and CD4 T cells after COVID-19. Per germline, CDR1 SGHRS and CDR2 YFSETQ. The CDR3 length is 14 residues. The V end was cut by 0 bases, the J end by 2 bases, with 7 bases between. Noted treatment: roughly 10-day PBMC culture with coronavirus spike peptide pools or control peptides (ViraFEST assay). An unexposed donor provided the CD4+ T cells, which were collected before the COVID-19 pandemic (2011-2018). About 2 million PBMCs went into each well for culture with around 9.2 IU/ml IL-2 and roughly 9 ug/ml peptide pools. Details on this clonotype: The antigen is unknown.

Sequencing of DNA taken from cultured CD4+ T cells relied on the Oncomine TCR Beta short-read assay. It was cultured CD4+ T cells from which genomic DNA was extracted. One entry per CDR3 protein results from TCRdb running MiXCR on the PCR reads. The sample comprises 6,200 or so distinct CDR3 sequences, 33% of which are singletons, and over 35% rests with the top ten. Sequencing was carried out using CD4+ T cells from blood, cultured in vitro. The chain employs TRBV5-1 and TRBJ2-3, with D hard to call. The TCR was taken from a human donor in good health. The CDR3 DNA sequence: TGCGCCAGCAGCTTGGGACGGACCACAGATACGCAGTATTTT. Residues: CASSLGRTTDTQYF.